The rows below give T cell receptor beta chains drawn from one sample of a study of cytomegalovirus exposure and HLA in healthy donors. Produced via immunoSEQ multiplex PCR; TCRdb's table is partial and in-frame only. The sample includes about 150,000 clones. Sequences were obtained from PBMCs. The receptors originated from a woman between 45 and 65 years old in good health and CMV-seronegative. Each CDR3 is given with its conserved first and last residue. The order of the fields is CDR3 length, V gene, CDR3 protein.

cdr3_length: 16; v_call: TRBV5-1; cdr3_aa: CASSLVANSGANVLTF
cdr3_length: 14; v_call: TRBV7-2; cdr3_aa: CASSFRDRVNEQFF
cdr3_length: 15; v_call: TRBV9; cdr3_aa: CASSNRMDSIDEQYF
cdr3_length: 12; v_call: TRBV19; cdr3_aa: CASSMRQEKLFF
cdr3_length: 12; v_call: TRBV7-6; cdr3_aa: CASSHGRETQYF
cdr3_length: 17; v_call: TRBV7-6; cdr3_aa: CASSFETGGRVGETQYF
cdr3_length: 19; v_call: TRBV4-1; cdr3_aa: CASSQVRLVWGRNTGELFF
cdr3_length: 15; v_call: TRBV9; cdr3_aa: CASSVGQENNSPLHF
cdr3_length: 16; v_call: TRBV28; cdr3_aa: CASSSGGPISHNEQFF
cdr3_length: 13; v_call: TRBV18; cdr3_aa: CASSQGVQETQYF
cdr3_length: 15; v_call: TRBV28; cdr3_aa: CASSDQRVAKNIQYF
cdr3_length: 16; v_call: TRBV19; cdr3_aa: CASSPFTGMGNTEAFF
cdr3_length: 13; v_call: TRBV28; cdr3_aa: CASSGQGDGELFF
cdr3_length: 16; v_call: TRBV7-2; cdr3_aa: CASSLSGTSSYNEQFF
cdr3_length: 14; v_call: TRBV5-4; cdr3_aa: CASSHSGSTDTQYF
cdr3_length: 14; v_call: TRBV29-1; cdr3_aa: CSVVGTSTNEKLFF
cdr3_length: 17; v_call: TRBV5-6; cdr3_aa: CASSPEDRVRTNYGYTF
cdr3_length: 12; v_call: TRBV29-1; cdr3_aa: CSVVQVKETQYF
cdr3_length: 14; v_call: TRBV19; cdr3_aa: CASAEVVGPYEQYF
cdr3_length: 15; v_call: TRBV27; cdr3_aa: CASSLGGTGTYEQYF
cdr3_length: 12; v_call: TRBV5-4; cdr3_aa: CASSIGAYEQYF
cdr3_length: 19; v_call: TRBV5-1; cdr3_aa: CASSLEGGRGTFLVGGYTF
cdr3_length: 13; v_call: TRBV6-5; cdr3_aa: CASSAGAGVGYTF
cdr3_length: 15; v_call: TRBV4-1; cdr3_aa: CASSLTGTGEETQYF
cdr3_length: 14; v_call: TRBV19; cdr3_aa: CASTPPGVPEEQYF
cdr3_length: 15; v_call: TRBV4-1; cdr3_aa: CASSQGGITNEKLFF
cdr3_length: 13; v_call: TRBV28; cdr3_aa: CASRRQGRQPQHF
cdr3_length: 16; v_call: TRBV5-1; cdr3_aa: CASSLGPGQQSYGYTF
cdr3_length: 14; v_call: TRBV5-6; cdr3_aa: CASHPPGIADIQYF
cdr3_length: 15; v_call: TRBV11-2; cdr3_aa: CASSTLKISVYEQYF
cdr3_length: 13; v_call: TRBV4-3; cdr3_aa: CASSRDRNTEAFF
cdr3_length: 15; v_call: TRBV6-1; cdr3_aa: CASRLARGSTDTQYF
cdr3_length: 13; v_call: TRBV2; cdr3_aa: CASSPEYQETQYF
cdr3_length: 16; v_call: TRBV10-3; cdr3_aa: CAISQGKSLSNQPQHF
cdr3_length: 14; v_call: TRBV27; cdr3_aa: CASSGDSLGRGYTF
cdr3_length: 16; v_call: TRBV7-9; cdr3_aa: CASSFPTGTFTDTQYF
cdr3_length: 15; v_call: TRBV15; cdr3_aa: CATSRAGDAGNTIYF
cdr3_length: 17; v_call: TRBV27; cdr3_aa: CASSLSPSVSSYNEQFF
cdr3_length: 14; v_call: TRBV7-9; cdr3_aa: CASSSGGAAETQYF
cdr3_length: 12; v_call: TRBV19; cdr3_aa: CASGTSGYEQYF
cdr3_length: 16; v_call: TRBV5-4; cdr3_aa: CASSFSAPRDYLGYTF
cdr3_length: 18; v_call: TRBV5-1; cdr3_aa: CASSFVSGTGNYNSPLHF
cdr3_length: 14; v_call: TRBV2; cdr3_aa: CASRPMGQRSEAFF
cdr3_length: 15; v_call: TRBV2; cdr3_aa: CASSESSRSNYGYTF
cdr3_length: 16; v_call: TRBV7-3; cdr3_aa: CASSLLGAGGTETQYF
cdr3_length: 13; v_call: TRBV7-6; cdr3_aa: CASSPPIVGELFF
cdr3_length: 13; v_call: TRBV6-5; cdr3_aa: CASSYSRGEKLFF
cdr3_length: 16; v_call: TRBV5-6; cdr3_aa: CASSFFGRISNQPQHF
cdr3_length: 17; v_call: TRBV9; cdr3_aa: CASSVGILAGGYNEQFF
cdr3_length: 14; v_call: TRBV19; cdr3_aa: CASTRTGGMNEQYF